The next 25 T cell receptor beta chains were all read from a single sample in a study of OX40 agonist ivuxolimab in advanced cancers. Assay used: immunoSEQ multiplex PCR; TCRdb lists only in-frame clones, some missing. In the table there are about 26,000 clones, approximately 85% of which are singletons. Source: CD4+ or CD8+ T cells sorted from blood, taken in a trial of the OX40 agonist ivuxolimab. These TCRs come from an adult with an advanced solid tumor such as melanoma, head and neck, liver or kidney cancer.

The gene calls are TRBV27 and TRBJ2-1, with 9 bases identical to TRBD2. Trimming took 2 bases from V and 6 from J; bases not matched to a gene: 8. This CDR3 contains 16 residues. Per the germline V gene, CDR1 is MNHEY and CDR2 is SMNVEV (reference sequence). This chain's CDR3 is CASSLLAGTTSNEQFF. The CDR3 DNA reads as TGTGCCAGCAGTTTACTAGCGGGAACGACCTCCAATGAGCAGTTCTTC.

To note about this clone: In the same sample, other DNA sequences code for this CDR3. The CDR3 region is CASSRGGGTEAFF. DNA for the CDR3: TGCGCCAGCAGCCGAGGGGGGGGAACTGAAGCTTTCTTT. The chain is built from TRBV10-2 and TRBJ1-1; D may be TRBD1 (6 bases). The V end lost 6 bases, the J end lost 5 bases, and 13 bases lay between the germline ends. The CDR3 runs to 13 residues. CDR1 and CDR2 (germline): WSHSY, SAAADI.

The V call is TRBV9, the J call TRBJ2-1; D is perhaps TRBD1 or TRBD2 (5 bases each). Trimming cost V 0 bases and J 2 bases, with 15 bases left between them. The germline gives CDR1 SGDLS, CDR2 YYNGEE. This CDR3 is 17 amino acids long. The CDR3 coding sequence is TGTGCCAGCAGCGTAGCTACAGAGGGGACCCCCTACAATGAGCAGTTCTTC. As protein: CASSVATEGTPYNEQFF.

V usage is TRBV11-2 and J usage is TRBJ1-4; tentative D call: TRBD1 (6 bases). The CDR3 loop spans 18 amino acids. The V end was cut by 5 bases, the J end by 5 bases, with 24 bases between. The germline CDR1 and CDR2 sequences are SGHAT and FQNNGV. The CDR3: CASSDSGSWTDKNEKLFF. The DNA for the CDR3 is TGTGCCAGCAGCGACTCCGGTTCCTGGACAGATAAAAATGAAAAACTGTTTTTT.

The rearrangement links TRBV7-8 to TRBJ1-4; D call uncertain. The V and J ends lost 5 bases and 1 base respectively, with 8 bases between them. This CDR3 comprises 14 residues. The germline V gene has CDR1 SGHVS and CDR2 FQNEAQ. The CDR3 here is CASSPTRTNEKLFF. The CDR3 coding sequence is TGTGCCAGCAGCCCGACAAGAACTAATGAAAAACTGTTTTTT.

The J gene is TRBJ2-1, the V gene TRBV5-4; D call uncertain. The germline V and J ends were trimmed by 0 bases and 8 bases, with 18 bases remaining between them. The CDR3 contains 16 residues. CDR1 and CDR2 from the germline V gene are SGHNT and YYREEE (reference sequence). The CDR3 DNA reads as TGTGCCAGCAGCTTGGGTGGCAAACGCCCTCGCGATGAGCAGTTCTTC. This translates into CASSLGGKRPRDEQFF.

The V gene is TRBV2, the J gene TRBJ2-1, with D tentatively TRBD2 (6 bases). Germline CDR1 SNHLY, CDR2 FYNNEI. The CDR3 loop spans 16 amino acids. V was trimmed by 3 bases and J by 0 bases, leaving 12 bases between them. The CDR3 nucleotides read TGTGCCAGCAGTGATTTATCCGGGAGCTCCTACAATGAGCAGTTCTTC. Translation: CASSDLSGSSYNEQFF.

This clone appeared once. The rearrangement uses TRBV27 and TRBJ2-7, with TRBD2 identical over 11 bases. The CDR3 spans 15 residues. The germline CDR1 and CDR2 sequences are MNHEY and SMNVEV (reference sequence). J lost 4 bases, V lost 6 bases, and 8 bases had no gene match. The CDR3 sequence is CASSPAGTSGYEQYF. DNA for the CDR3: TGTGCCAGCAGCCCGGCGGGGACTAGCGGTTACGAGCAGTACTTC.

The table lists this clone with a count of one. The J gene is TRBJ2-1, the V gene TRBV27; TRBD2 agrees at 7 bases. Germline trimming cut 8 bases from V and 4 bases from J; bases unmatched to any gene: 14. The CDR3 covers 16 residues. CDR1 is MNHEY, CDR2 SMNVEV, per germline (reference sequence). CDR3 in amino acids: CASGGVTGTPYNEQFF. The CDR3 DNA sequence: TGTGCCAGCGGGGGGGTTACCGGGACCCCATACAATGAGCAGTTCTTC.

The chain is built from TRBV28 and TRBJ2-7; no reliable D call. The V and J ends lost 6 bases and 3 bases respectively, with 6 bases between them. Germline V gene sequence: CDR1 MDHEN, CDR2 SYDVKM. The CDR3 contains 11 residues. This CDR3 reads CASSSGYEQYF. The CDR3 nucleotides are TGTGCCAGCAGCTCCGGCTACGAGCAGTACTTC.

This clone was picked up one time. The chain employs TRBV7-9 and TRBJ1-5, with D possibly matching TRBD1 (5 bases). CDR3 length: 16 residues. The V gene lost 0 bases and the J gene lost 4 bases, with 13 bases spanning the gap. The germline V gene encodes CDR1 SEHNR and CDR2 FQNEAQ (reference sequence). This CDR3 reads CASSLAGDPGNQPQHF. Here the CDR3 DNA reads TGTGCCAGCAGCTTAGCGGGGGATCCAGGGAATCAGCCCCAGCATTTT.

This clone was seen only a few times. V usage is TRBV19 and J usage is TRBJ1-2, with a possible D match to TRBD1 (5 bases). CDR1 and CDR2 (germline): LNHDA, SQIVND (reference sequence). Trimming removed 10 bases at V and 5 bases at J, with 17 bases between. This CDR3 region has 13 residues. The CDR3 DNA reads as TGTGCCACCCTAAGGGGTGAGAAGTATGGCTACACCTTC. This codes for CATLRGEKYGYTF.

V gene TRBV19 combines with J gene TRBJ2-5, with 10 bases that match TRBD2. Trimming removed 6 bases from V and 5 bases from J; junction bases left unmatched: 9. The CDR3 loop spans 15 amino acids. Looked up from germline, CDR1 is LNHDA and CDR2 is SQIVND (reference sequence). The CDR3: CASSLAGDHLETQYF. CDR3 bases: TGTGCCAGTAGCCTAGCGGGAGACCACCTCGAGACCCAGTACTTC. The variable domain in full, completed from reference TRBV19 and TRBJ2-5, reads DGGITQSPKYLFRKEGQNVTLSCEQNLNHDAMYWYRQDPGQGLRLIYYSQIVNDFQKGDIAEGYSVSREKKESFPLTVTSAQKNPTAFYLCASSLAGDHLETQYFGPGTRLLVL.

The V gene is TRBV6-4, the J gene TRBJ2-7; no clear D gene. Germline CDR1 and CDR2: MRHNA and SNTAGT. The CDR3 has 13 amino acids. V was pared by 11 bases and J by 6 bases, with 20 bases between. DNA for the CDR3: TGTGCCGCCCCTCACCGAGCTCTGGGCGAGCAGTACTTC. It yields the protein CAAPHRALGEQYF.

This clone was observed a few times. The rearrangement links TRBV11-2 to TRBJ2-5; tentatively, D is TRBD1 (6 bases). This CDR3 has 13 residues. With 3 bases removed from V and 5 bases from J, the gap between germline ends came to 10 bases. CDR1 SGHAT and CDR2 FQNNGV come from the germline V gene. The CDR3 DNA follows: TGTGCCAGCAGCTTTACAGGGCCGGAGACCCAGTACTTC. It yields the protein CASSFTGPETQYF.

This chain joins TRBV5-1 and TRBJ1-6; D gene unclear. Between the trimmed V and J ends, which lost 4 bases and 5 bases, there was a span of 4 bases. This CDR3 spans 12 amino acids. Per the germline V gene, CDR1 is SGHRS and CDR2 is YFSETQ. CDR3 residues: CASSLDNSPLHF. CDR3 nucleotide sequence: TGCGCCAGCAGCCTTGATAATTCACCCCTCCACTTT.

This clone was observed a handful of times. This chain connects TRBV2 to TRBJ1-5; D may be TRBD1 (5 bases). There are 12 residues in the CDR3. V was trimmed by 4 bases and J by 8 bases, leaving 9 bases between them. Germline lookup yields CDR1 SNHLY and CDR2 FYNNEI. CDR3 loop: CASSGRVEPQHF. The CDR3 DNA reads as TGTGCCAGCAGTGGCAGGGTTGAGCCCCAGCATTTT.

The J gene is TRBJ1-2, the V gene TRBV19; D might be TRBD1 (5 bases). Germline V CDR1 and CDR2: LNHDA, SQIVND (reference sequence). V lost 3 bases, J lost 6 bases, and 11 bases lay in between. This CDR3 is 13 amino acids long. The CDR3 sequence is CASSIGQGNGYTF. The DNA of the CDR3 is TGTGCCAGTAGTATCGGTCAGGGAAATGGCTACACCTTC.

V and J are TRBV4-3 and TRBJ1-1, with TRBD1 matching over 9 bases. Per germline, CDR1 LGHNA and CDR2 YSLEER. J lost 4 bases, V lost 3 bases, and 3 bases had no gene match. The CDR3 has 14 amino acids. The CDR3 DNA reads TGCGCCAGCAGCCAGGACAGGGGATTCACTGAAGCTTTCTTT. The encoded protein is CASSQDRGFTEAFF.

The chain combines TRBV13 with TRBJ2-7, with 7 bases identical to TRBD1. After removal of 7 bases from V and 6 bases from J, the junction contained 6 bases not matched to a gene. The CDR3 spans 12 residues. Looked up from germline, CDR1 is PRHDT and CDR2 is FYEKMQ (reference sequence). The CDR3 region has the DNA TGTGCCAGCAAAGAACAGGGGAGCGAGCAGTACTTC. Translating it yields CASKEQGSEQYF.

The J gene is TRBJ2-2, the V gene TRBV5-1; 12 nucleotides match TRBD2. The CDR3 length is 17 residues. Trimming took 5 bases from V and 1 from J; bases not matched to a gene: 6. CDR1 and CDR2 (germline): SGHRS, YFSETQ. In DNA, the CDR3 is TGCGCCAGCAGTCTACCGGGACTAGCGGGGAACACCGGGGAGCTGTTTTTT. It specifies CASSLPGLAGNTGELFF.

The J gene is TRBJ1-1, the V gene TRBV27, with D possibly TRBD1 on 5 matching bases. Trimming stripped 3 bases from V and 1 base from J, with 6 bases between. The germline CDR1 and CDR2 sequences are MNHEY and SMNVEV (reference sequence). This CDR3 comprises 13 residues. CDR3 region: CASSFGGNTEAFF. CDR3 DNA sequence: TGTGCCAGCAGTTTTGGGGGGAACACTGAAGCTTTCTTT.

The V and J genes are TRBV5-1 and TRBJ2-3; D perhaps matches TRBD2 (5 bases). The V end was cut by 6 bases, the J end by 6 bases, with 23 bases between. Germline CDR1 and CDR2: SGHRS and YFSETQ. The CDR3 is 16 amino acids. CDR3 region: CASNGALAGEGDTQYF. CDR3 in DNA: TGCGCCAGCAACGGAGCTCTAGCCGGAGAAGGGGATACGCAGTATTTT.

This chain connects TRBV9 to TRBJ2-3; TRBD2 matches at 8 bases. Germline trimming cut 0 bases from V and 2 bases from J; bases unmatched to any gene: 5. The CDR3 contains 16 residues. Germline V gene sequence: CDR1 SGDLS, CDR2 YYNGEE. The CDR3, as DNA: TGTGCCAGCAGCGTAGCTGGGCGGGGGGTCACAGATACGCAGTATTTT. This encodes CASSVAGRGVTDTQYF.

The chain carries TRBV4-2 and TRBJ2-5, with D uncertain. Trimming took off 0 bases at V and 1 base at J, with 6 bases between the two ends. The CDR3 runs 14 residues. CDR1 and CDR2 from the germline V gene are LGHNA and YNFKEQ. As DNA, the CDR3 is TGTGCCAGCAGCCAAGAATCCCTCCAAGAGACCCAGTACTTC. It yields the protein CASSQESLQETQYF.